What follows is one TCR beta chain and its context. No antigen is known for it. The data originate from a study of beta chain features in type 1 diabetes. General study results and limits: All four CD4+ subsets of Type 1 diabetes patients contained TCRB CDR3s that were moderately but significantly shorter. Patients' naive, central memory and Treg TCRB repertoires seemed closer to one another than those of healthy donors. Whether HLA type influences TCRB rearrangement remained unresolved here. Sequencing the cDNA could make cells with high TCR expression show up more than they should.

The investigators reverse transcribed all of the isolated RNA, so they sequenced expressed TCRB transcripts. Clones were read by immunoSEQ multiplex PCR, and TCRdb kept only the in-frame ones, dropping some. The sample shows about 230,000 clones, around 15% of them seen only once. Deletions cut 8 bases from V and 6 bases from J, with 14 bases between. This CDR3 is 13 amino acids long. Germline CDR1 and CDR2: LNHNV and YYDKDF (reference sequence). The source of this sequence is a man under 40 with type 1 diabetes. This sequence joins TRBV15 and TRBJ2-1; D not resolved. The specimen was naive CD4+ T cells from blood. This CDR3 is CATSPPYANEQFF. Here the CDR3 DNA reads TGTGCCACCTCCCCCCCTTACGCCAATGAGCAGTTCTTC. Full variable domain (remainder filled in from reference TRBV15 and TRBJ2-1): DAMVIQNPRYQVTQFGKPVTLSCSQTLNHNVMYWYQQKSSQAPKLLFHYYDKDFNNEADTPDNFQSRRPNTSFCFLDIRSPGLGDTAMYLCATSPPYANEQFFGPGTRLTVL.